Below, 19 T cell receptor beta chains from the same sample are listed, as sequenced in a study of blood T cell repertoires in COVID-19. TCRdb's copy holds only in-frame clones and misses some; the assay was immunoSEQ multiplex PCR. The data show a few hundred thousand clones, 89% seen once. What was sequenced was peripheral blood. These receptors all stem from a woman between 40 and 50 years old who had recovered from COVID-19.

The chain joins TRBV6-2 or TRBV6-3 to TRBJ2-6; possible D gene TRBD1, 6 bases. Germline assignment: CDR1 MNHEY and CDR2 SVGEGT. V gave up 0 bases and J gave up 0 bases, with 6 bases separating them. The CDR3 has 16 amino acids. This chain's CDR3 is CASSYSGGSGANVLTF. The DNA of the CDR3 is TGTGCCAGCAGTTACTCAGGGGGCTCTGGGGCCAACGTCCTGACTTTC.

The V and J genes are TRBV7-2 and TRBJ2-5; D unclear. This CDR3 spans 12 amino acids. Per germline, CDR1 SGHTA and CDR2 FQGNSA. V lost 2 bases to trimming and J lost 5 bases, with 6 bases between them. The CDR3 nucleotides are TGTGCCAGCAGCTTAATCGAGGAGACCCAGTACTTC. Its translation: CASSLIEETQYF.

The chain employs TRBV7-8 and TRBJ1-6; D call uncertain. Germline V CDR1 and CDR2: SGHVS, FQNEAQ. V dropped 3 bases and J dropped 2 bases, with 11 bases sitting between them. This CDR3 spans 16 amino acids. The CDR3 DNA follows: TGTGCCAGCAGCTTCTCTTGGGCTACCTATAATTCACCCCTCCACTTT. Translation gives CASSFSWATYNSPLHF.

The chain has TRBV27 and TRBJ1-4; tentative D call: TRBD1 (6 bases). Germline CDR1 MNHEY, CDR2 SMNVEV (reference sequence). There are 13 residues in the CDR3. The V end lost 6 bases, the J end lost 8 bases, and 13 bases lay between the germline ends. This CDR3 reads CASSPDQGEKLFF. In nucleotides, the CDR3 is TGTGCCAGCAGCCCCGATCAGGGGGAAAAACTGTTTTTT.

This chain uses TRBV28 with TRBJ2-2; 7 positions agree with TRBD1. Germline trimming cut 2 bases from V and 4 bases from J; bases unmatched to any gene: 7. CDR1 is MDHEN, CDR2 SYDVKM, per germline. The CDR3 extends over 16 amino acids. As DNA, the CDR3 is TGTGCCAGCAGTTTAGGGACGACAGGGATCACCGGGGAGCTGTTTTTT. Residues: CASSLGTTGITGELFF.

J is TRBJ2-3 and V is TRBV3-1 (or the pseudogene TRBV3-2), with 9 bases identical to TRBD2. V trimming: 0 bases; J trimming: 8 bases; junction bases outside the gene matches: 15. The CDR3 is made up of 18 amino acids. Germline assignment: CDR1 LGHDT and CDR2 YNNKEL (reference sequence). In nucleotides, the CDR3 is TGTGCCAGCAGCCAAGACCCCGTCACCGCGGGGGGGTTTATTACGCAGTATTTT. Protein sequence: CASSQDPVTAGGFITQYF.

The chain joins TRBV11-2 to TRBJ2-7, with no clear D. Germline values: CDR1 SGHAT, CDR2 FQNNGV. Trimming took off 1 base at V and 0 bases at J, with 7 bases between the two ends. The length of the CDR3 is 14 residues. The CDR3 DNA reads TGTGCCAGCAGCTTAGCGATGAGCTCCTACGAGCAGTACGTC. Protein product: CASSLAMSSYEQYV.

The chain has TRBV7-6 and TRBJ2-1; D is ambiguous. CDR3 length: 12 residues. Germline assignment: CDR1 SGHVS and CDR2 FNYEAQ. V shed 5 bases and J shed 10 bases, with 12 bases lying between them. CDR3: CASSKPFEEQFF. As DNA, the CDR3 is TGTGCCAGCAGCAAACCCTTTGAGGAGCAGTTCTTC. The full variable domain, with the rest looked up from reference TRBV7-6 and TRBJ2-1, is GAGVSQSPRYKVTKRGQDVALRCDPISGHVSLYWYRQALGQGPEFLTYFNYEAQQDKSGLPNDRFSAERPEGSISTLTIQRTEQRDSAMYRCASSKPFEEQFFGPGTRLTVL.

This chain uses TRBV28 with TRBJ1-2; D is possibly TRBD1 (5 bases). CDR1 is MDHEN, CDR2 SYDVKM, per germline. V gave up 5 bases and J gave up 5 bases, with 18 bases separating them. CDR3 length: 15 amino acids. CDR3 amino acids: CASSPTTVGRYGYTF. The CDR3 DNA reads TGTGCCAGCAGTCCGACGACAGTCGGGCGTTATGGCTACACCTTC.

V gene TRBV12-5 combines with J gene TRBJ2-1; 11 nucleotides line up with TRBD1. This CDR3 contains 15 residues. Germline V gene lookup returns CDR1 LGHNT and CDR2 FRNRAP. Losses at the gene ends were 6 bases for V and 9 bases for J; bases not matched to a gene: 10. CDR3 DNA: TGTGCTAGTGGACAGGACAGGGGGCGTCTAGCTGAGCAGTTCTTC. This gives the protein CASGQDRGRLAEQFF.

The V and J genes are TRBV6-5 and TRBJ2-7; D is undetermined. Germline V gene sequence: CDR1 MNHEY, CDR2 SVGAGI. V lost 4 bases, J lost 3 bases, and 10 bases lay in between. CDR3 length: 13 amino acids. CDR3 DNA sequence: TGTGCCAGCAGTTTTTCCCCCTACTACGAGCAGTACTTC. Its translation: CASSFSPYYEQYF.

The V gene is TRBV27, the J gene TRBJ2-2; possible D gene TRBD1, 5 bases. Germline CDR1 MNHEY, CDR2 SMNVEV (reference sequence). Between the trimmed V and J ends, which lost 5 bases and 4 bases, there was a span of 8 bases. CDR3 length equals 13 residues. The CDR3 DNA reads TGTGCCAGCAGTAGACAGAGCACCGGGGAGCTGTTTTTT. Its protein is CASSRQSTGELFF.

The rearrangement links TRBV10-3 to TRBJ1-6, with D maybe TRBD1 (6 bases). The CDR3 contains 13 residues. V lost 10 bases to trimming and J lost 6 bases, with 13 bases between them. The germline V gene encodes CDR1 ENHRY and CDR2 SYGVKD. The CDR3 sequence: CASGRDTNSPLHF. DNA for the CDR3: TGTGCCAGCGGACGGGACACTAATTCACCCCTCCACTTT.

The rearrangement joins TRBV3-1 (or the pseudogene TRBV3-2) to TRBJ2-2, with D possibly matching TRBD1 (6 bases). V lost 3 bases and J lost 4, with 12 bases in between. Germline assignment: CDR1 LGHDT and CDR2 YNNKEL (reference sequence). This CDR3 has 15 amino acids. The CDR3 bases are TGTGCCAGCAGCCATATCACAGGGCCCACCGGGGAGCTGTTTTTT. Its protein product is CASSHITGPTGELFF.

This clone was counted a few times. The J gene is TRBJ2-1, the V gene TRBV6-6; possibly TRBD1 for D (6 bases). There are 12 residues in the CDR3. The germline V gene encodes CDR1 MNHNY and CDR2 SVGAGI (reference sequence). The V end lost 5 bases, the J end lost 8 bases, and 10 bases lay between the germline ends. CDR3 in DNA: TGTGCCAGCAGTCCTGACAGGCATGAGCAGTTCTTC. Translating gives CASSPDRHEQFF.

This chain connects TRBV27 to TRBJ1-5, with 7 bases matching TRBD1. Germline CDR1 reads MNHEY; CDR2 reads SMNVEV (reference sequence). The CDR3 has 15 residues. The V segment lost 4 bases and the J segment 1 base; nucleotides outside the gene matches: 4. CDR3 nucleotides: TGTGCCAGCAGTTCCCACAGGGGAAGCAATCAGCCCCAGCATTTT. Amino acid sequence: CASSSHRGSNQPQHF.

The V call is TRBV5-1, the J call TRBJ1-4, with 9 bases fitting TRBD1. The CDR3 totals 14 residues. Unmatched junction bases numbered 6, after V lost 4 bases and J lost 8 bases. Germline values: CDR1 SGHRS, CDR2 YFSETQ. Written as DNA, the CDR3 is TGCGCCAGCAGCCCGGGACAGGGCCCGGAAAAACTGTTTTTT. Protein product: CASSPGQGPEKLFF.

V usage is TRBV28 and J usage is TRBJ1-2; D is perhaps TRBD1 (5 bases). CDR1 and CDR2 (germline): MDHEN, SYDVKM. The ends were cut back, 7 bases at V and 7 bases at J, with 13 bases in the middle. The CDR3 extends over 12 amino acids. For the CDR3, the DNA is TGTGCCAGCAATCAGGGTTACCGTGGCTACACCTTC. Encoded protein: CASNQGYRGYTF.

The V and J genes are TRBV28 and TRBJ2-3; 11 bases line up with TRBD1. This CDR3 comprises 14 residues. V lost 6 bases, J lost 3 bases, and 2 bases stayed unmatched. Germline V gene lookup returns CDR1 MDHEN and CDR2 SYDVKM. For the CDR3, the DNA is TGTGCCAGCAGGCGGGACAGGGGGACAGATACGCAGTATTTT. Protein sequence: CASRRDRGTDTQYF. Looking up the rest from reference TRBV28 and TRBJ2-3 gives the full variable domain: DVKVTQSSRYLVKRTGEKVFLECVQDMDHENMFWYRQDPGLGLRLIYFSYDVKMKEKGDIPEGYSVSREKKERFSLILESASTNQTSMYLCASRRDRGTDTQYFGPGTRLTVL.